This TCR beta chain derives from a study of OX40 agonist ivuxolimab in advanced cancers. Study overall: A mean age of around 60 years, range about 20 to 90, was recorded, and 80% to 90% were male. Treatment received earlier with anti-PD-1, anti-PD-L1 or anti-CTLA-4 agents was allowed, and under 50% had some.

This clone was seen only a few times. CDR3 length: 14 amino acids. CDR1 and CDR2 (germline): SNHLY, FYNNEI. With 6 bases removed from V and 0 bases from J, the gap between germline ends came to 8 bases. The assay was immunoSEQ multiplex PCR, and TCRdb's table has in-frame clones only and misses some. This table has around 79,000 clones, over 75% appearing once. The chain has TRBV2 and TRBJ1-4, with D hard to call. The specimen comprised CD4+ or CD8+ T cells sorted from blood, sampled in a trial of the OX40 agonist ivuxolimab. The sequence came from an adult with an advanced solid tumor such as melanoma, head and neck, liver or kidney cancer. DNA for the CDR3: TGTGCCAGCAGACGACCGGCAACTAATGAAAAACTGTTTTTT. Amino acids: CASRRPATNEKLFF.